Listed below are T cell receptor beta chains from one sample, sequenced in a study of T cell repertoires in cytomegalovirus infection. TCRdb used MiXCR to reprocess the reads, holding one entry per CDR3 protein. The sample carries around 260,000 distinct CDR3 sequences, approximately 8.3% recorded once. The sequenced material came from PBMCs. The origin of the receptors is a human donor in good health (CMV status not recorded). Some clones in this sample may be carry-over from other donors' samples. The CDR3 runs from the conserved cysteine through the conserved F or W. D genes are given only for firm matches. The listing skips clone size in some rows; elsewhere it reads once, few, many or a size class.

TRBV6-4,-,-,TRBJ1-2,TGTGCCAGCAGTGACAGGGGGACTGGCTACACCTTC,CASSDRGTGYTF
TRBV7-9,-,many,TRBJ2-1,TGTGCCAGCGAGAGATACAATGAGCAGTTCTTC,CASERYNEQFF
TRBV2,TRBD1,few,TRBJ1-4,TGTGCCAGCAGACCTCAGGGGGGAACTAATGAAAAACTGTTTTTT,CASRPQGGTNEKLFF
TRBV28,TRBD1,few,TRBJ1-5,TGTGCCAGCAGGACAGGGGGCACGAGCAATCAGCCCCAGCATTTT,CASRTGGTSNQPQHF
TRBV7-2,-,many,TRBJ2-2,TGTGCCAGCAGCCCCGGGACAAGGAACACCGGGGAGCTGTTTTTT,CASSPGTRNTGELFF
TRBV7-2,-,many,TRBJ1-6,TGTGCCAGCAGCAACGGGGGGTCCAATTCACCCCTCCACTTT,CASSNGGSNSPLHF
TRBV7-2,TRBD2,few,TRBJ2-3,TGTGCCAGCAGCTTCCAACTAGCGGGAGGGCCTGGGGGCACAGATACGCAGTATTTT,CASSFQLAGGPGGTDTQYF
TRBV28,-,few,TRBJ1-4,TGTGCCAGCAGACAGGGTGCCGGTAATGAAAAACTGTTTTTT,CASRQGAGNEKLFF
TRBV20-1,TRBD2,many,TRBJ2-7,TGCAGTGCTTCTAGCGGGAGGGGCGAGCAGTACTTC,CSASSGRGEQYF
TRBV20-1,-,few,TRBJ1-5,TGCAGTGCCCCGCCCAGCAGGGGCTCGGTGGGTCAGCCCCAGCATTTT,CSAPPSRGSVGQPQHF
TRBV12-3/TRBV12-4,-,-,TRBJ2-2,TGTGCCAGCAGTTTAAGGACAGTAAACACCGGGGAGCTGTTTTTT,CASSLRTVNTGELFF
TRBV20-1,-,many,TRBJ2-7,TGCAGTGCTAGGCCCGTCGCTACCATTTACGAGCAGTACTTC,CSARPVATIYEQYF
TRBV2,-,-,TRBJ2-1,TGTGCCAGCAGTGACCACGCGACGGCTAATGAGCAGTTCTTC,CASSDHATANEQFF
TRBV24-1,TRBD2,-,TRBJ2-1,TGTGCCACCAGTAAAGGGACTAGCGGGAGGGCTGAGCAGTTCTTC,CATSKGTSGRAEQFF
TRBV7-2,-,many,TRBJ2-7,TGTGCCAGCAGCTCGACCCAGGGTTACGAGCAGTACTTC,CASSSTQGYEQYF
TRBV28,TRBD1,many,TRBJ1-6,TGTGCCAGCAGTCGACAGGGTGGCAATTCACCCCTCCACTTT,CASSRQGGNSPLHF
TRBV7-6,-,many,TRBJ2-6,TGTGCCAGCAGCTCCCGGGTCCAAAGTACTGGGGCCAACGTCCTGACTTTC,CASSSRVQSTGANVLTF
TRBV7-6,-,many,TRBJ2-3,TGTGCCAGCAGTTCCCGACCGTTCACAGATACGCAGTATTTT,CASSSRPFTDTQYF
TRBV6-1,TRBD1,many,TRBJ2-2,TGTGCCAGCAGCACGCCGGGACAGGGAAATTCTGGGGAGCTGTTTTTT,CASSTPGQGNSGELFF
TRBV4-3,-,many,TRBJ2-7,TGCGCCAGCAGCCAAGATTGGGGGCGGGAGTTTGACTACGAGCAGTACTTC,CASSQDWGREFDYEQYF
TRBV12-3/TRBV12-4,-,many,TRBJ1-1,TGTGCCAGCCGGGGGGGAACCACTGAAGCTTTCTTT,CASRGGTTEAFF
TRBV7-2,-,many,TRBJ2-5,TGTGCCAGCAGCTTAGCCTCGCGGGACACAGAGACCCAGTACTTC,CASSLASRDTETQYF
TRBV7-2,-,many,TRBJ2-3,TGTGCCAGCAGCTTAGTGGGCTTTAGCGGTCCTTCTCCGGCCAGAGCAGATACGCAGTATTTT,CASSLVGFSGPSPARADTQYF
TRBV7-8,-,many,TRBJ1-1,TGTGCCAGCAGCTACGCCGGGGGGAACGAAGCTTTCTTT,CASSYAGGNEAFF
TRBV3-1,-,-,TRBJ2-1,TGTGCCAGCAGCCAAGACCCCAGAGACAATGAGCAGTTCTTC,CASSQDPRDNEQFF
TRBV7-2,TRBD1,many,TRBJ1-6,TGTGCCAGCAGCTTCAGGGACAGGGAGAATTCACCCCTCCACTTT,CASSFRDRENSPLHF
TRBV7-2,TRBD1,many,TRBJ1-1,TGTGCCAGCAGCAGACGACAGGGGGGGACTGAAGCTTTCTTT,CASSRRQGGTEAFF
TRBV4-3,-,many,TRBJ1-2,TGCGCCAGCAGCCAAGGGGGCAGGGCCTATGGCTACACCTTC,CASSQGGRAYGYTF
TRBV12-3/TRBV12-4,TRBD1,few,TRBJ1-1,TGTGCCAGCAGTAACAGGGGTATAAGCACTGAAGCTTTCTTT,CASSNRGISTEAFF
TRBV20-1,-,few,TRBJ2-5,TGCAGTGCTCCACCCCAGGGCCGACCTCAGGAGACCCAGTACTTC,CSAPPQGRPQETQYF
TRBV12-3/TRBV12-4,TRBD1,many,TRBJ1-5,TGTGCCAGCACCCGGACAGGGGGAGGTCAGCCCCAGCATTTT,CASTRTGGGQPQHF
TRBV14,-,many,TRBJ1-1,TGTGCCAGCAGCCAAGGGCCTAGCACTGAAGCTTTCTTT,CASSQGPSTEAFF
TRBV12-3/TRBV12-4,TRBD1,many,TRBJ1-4,TGTGCCAGCAGGCGACAGGGGCCAAGGGAAAAACTGTTTTTT,CASRRQGPREKLFF
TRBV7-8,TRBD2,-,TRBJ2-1,TGTGCCAGCTTGACTAGCGGGAGACCCTACAATGAGCAGTTCTTC,CASLTSGRPYNEQFF
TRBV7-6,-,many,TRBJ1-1,TGTGCCAGCAGCTTAGGTGCAGGAGGGAACACTGAAGCTTTCTTT,CASSLGAGGNTEAFF
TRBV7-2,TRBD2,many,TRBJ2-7,TGTGCCAGCAGCTTCTATGGGGGGGTCTACGAGCAGTACTTC,CASSFYGGVYEQYF
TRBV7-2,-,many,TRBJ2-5,TGTGCCAGCAGCTTAGTCGGCGGGACCCCTCGGGAGACCCAGTACTTC,CASSLVGGTPRETQYF
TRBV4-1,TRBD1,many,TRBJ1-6,TGCGCCAGCAGCCAAGAGCCAGGGGGAGGTTCACCCCTCCACTTT,CASSQEPGGGSPLHF
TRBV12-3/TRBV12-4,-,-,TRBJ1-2,TGTGCCAGCAGTTTACGGGGTCTAGGCGGCTACACCTTC,CASSLRGLGGYTF
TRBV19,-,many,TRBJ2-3,TGTGCCAGTAGCGATGCACGCACAGATACGCAGTATTTT,CASSDARTDTQYF
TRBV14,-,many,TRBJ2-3,TGTGCCAGCAGCCAAAAGCAGTTATCAGATACGCAGTATTTT,CASSQKQLSDTQYF
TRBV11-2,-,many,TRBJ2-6,TGTGCCAGCACCCTGGGGGTGGGGGCCAACGTCCTGACTTTC,CASTLGVGANVLTF
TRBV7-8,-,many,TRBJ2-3,TGTGCCAGCAGCTTACGCCGGAGAACCTACACAGATACGCAGTATTTT,CASSLRRRTYTDTQYF
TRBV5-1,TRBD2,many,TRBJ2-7,TGCGCCAGCAGCTTGGTATTCCGGGGGGGGCACGAGCAGTACTTC,CASSLVFRGGHEQYF
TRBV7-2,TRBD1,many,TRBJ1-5,TGTGCCAGCAGCCCTAACAGGGGTCCCAATCAGCCCCAGCATTTT,CASSPNRGPNQPQHF
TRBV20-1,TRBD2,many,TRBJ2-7,TGCAGTGCTCCTACGCGGGGGGGCCGCGAGCAGTACTTC,CSAPTRGGREQYF
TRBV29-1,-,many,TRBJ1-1,TGCAGCGTTGGGGATATTGAAGCTTTCTTT,CSVGDIEAFF
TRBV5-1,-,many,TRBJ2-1,TGCGCCACGGCAGGGACCGGCAATGAGCAGTTCTTC,CATAGTGNEQFF
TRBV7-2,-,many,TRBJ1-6,TGTGCCAGCAGCTTAGGGGGGACGGTCTCTAATTCACCCCTCCACTTT,CASSLGGTVSNSPLHF
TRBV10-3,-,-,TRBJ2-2,TGTGCCATTTCAGAGCTTTACGGGGAGCTGTTTTTT,CAISELYGELFF
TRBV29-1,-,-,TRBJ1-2,TGCAGCGTTGAAGGCTTTAGGGGAAGGGACGGCTACACCTTC,CSVEGFRGRDGYTF
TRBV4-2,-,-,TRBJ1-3,TGTGCCAGCAGCCATAATCAGGGTTCAGGAAACACCATATATTTT,CASSHNQGSGNTIYF
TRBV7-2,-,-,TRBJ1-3,TGTGCCAGCAGCTTAATTGGACACTCTGGAAACACCATATATTTT,CASSLIGHSGNTIYF